The 26 T cell receptor beta chains listed next were all sequenced from one sample in a study of T cell responses to AZD1222 COVID-19 vaccine. Profiled with immunoSEQ multiplex PCR; TCRdb holds only in-frame clones, not every one. The table lists about 100,000 clones, 93% of them singletons. The sequencing here drew on peripheral blood, taken on day 0 of AZD1222 vaccination. The receptors shown here come from an adult in good health.

This clone has just one count. This chain connects TRBV5-6 to TRBJ1-4; 8 bases map to TRBD1. V was pared by 4 bases and J by 7 bases, with 9 bases of the junction left unmatched. Germline V gene sequence: CDR1 SGHDT, CDR2 YYEEEE. This CDR3 contains 15 residues. DNA for the CDR3: TGTGCCAGCAGCCGATCGGACAGGGCGCGTGAAAAACTGTTTTTT. Translated: CASSRSDRAREKLFF.

The chain uses TRBV19 and TRBJ1-1; the D is unclear. The CDR3 contains 14 residues. With 6 bases removed from V and 1 base from J, the gap between germline ends came to 12 bases. Germline CDR1 is LNHDA and CDR2 is SQIVND (reference sequence). The CDR3 here is CASRRQMGNTEAFF. The CDR3 nucleotides are TGTGCCAGTAGACGACAAATGGGGAACACTGAAGCTTTCTTT. The complete variable domain, with remaining parts taken from reference TRBV19 and TRBJ1-1, reads DGGITQSPKYLFRKEGQNVTLSCEQNLNHDAMYWYRQDPGQGLRLIYYSQIVNDFQKGDIAEGYSVSREKKESFPLTVTSAQKNPTAFYLCASRRQMGNTEAFFGQGTRLTVV.

On this clone: A junction end diverges from the germline sequence, so it may reflect a read error. This chain links TRBV2 with TRBJ2-3; D might be TRBD2 (5 bases). Germline V gene sequence: CDR1 SNHLY, CDR2 FYNNEI. This CDR3 region has 11 residues. The CDR3 nucleotides are TGTGCCAGCAGGGAGGATTTGGCGCGGGTATTT. As protein: CASREDLARVF.

This chain connects TRBV10-3 to TRBJ2-3, with 8 positions matching TRBD2. The V and J ends lost 6 bases and 6 bases, in that order; junction bases with no gene match: 14. Germline CDR1 reads ENHRY; CDR2 reads SYGVKD. This CDR3 region has 16 residues. In DNA form, the CDR3 reads TGTGCCATCAGCTCGCGCGGGACTAGTATTTCGGATACGCAGTATTTT. Amino acids: CAISSRGTSISDTQYF.

The J gene is TRBJ2-7, the V gene TRBV6-5, with TRBD2 matching over 7 bases. This CDR3 has 13 residues. V dropped 7 bases and J dropped 0; count of bases not matched to a gene: 3. CDR1 is MNHEY and CDR2 is SVGAGI in the germline V gene. CDR3 protein: CASKAGSSYEQYF. Written as DNA, the CDR3 is TGTGCCAGCAAAGCGGGAAGCTCCTACGAGCAGTACTTC.

The chain uses TRBV3-1 (or the pseudogene TRBV3-2) and TRBJ2-1; 12 nucleotides agree with TRBD2. The CDR3 runs to 13 residues. After removal of 4 bases from V and 10 bases from J, the junction contained 2 bases not matched to a gene. Germline assignment: CDR1 LGHDT and CDR2 YNNKEL (reference sequence). The CDR3 is CASSPTSGSEQFF. In DNA, the CDR3 is TGTGCCAGCAGCCCGACTAGCGGGAGCGAGCAGTTCTTC.

The chain recombines TRBV25-1 with TRBJ1-5, with a possible D match to TRBD1 (6 bases). This CDR3 spans 12 amino acids. Looked up from germline, CDR1 is MGHDK and CDR2 is SYGVNS. Trimming removed 6 bases at V and 4 bases at J, with 7 bases between. The CDR3 DNA is TGTGCCAGCAGGAGGGGGAATCAGCCCCAGCATTTT. As protein: CASRRGNQPQHF.

The rearrangement links TRBV6-7 to TRBJ1-2; D is unclear. TRBV6-7 is classed as an ORF, of uncertain function. The CDR3 runs to 9 residues. V lost 9 bases and J lost 6, with 5 bases in between. The CDR3 sequence: CARKNGYTF. In DNA form, the CDR3 reads TGTGCCAGGAAAAATGGCTACACCTTC.

The chain is built from TRBV11-2 and TRBJ1-2; D ambiguous. Germline V CDR1 and CDR2: SGHAT, FQNNGV. CDR3 length: 15 amino acids. The V end was cut by 2 bases, the J end by 7 bases, with 17 bases between. The CDR3 DNA sequence: TGTGCCAGCAGCTTAAGGGCGCCTGCTGCCAGTGGCTACACCTTC. This encodes CASSLRAPAASGYTF.

The chain recombines TRBV2 with TRBJ1-6; 7 bases map to TRBD1. This CDR3 has 16 residues. Losses at the gene ends were 6 bases for V and 0 bases for J; bases not matched to a gene: 5. Germline CDR1 and CDR2: SNHLY and FYNNEI. In DNA, the CDR3 is TGTGCCAGCAGGACAGGGTCAAGCTCCTATAATTCACCCCTCCACTTT. Translation gives CASRTGSSSYNSPLHF.

V gene TRBV5-4 combines with J gene TRBJ2-4; 7 nucleotides agree with TRBD2. The CDR3 is made up of 13 amino acids. The V gene's germline CDR1 is SGHNT and CDR2 YYREEE (reference sequence). V was pared by 5 bases and J by 8 bases, with 7 bases of the junction left unmatched. CDR3 amino acids: CASSTSVGDIQYF. In DNA, the CDR3 is TGTGCCAGCAGTACTAGCGTAGGCGACATTCAGTACTTC.

The V and J genes are TRBV7-2 and TRBJ2-3; 13 bases align to TRBD2. Per germline, CDR1 SGHTA and CDR2 FQGNSA. The J segment lost 3 bases and the V segment lost 2 bases, leaving 11 bases of the junction unmatched. This CDR3 region has 19 residues. The CDR3 spells CASSLPRELAGGLTDTQYF. The CDR3 region has the DNA TGTGCCAGCAGCTTACCTCGAGAACTAGCGGGAGGGCTGACAGATACGCAGTATTTT.

V usage is TRBV28 and J usage is TRBJ1-2; D unresolved. This CDR3 spans 13 amino acids. The ends were cut back, 5 bases at V and 1 base at J, with 8 bases in the middle. Germline V gene data show CDR1 as MDHEN and CDR2 as SYDVKM. This chain's CDR3 is CASSPDYNYGYTF. CDR3 DNA: TGTGCCAGCAGTCCGGACTATAACTATGGCTACACCTTC.

The V call is TRBV5-6, the J call TRBJ2-7, with D tentatively TRBD1 or TRBD2 (5 bases each). Germline lookup yields CDR1 SGHDT and CDR2 YYEEEE. Between the trimmed V and J ends, which lost 5 bases and 1 base, there was a span of 16 bases. The CDR3 is 15 residues long. The CDR3 nucleotides are TGTGCCAGCAGGCAATCCGGGGCCAGTTCCTACGAGCAGTACTTC. Its translation: CASRQSGASSYEQYF. The full variable domain, its missing parts supplied by reference TRBV5-6 and TRBJ2-7, is DAGVTQSPTHLIKTRGQQVTLRCSPKSGHDTVSWYQQALGQGPQFIFQYYEEEERQRGNFPDRFSGHQFPNYSSELNVNALLLGDSALYLCASRQSGASSYEQYFGPGTRLTVT.

The J gene is TRBJ1-5, the V gene TRBV20-1; TRBD1 might be the D (5 bases). V gave up 3 bases and J gave up 1 base, with 10 bases separating them. Germline V gene lookup returns CDR1 DFQATT and CDR2 SNEGSKA (reference sequence). This CDR3 has 14 residues. CDR3 protein: CSASRGGSNQPQHF. In DNA form, the CDR3 reads TGCAGTGCTAGTCGTGGGGGGAGCAATCAGCCCCAGCATTTT.

The chain uses TRBV4-1 and TRBJ1-1, with a possible D match to TRBD1 (5 bases). CDR1 MGHRA and CDR2 YSYEKL come from the germline V gene. This CDR3 is 14 amino acids long. Trimming took off 3 bases at V and 1 base at J, with 9 bases between the two ends. CDR3 bases: TGCGCCAGCAGCCATAACGGGGGGAACACTGAAGCTTTCTTT. It is translated as CASSHNGGNTEAFF.

V usage is TRBV6-5 and J usage is TRBJ2-5; 7 bases fit TRBD1. The germline CDR1 and CDR2 sequences are MNHEY and SVGAGI. V lost 0 bases and J lost 4; bases outside the gene matches: 2. The CDR3 is 14 amino acids. CDR3 nucleotide sequence: TGTGCCAGCAGTTACTCTCGGACAGGAGAGACCCAGTACTTC. Amino acid sequence: CASSYSRTGETQYF.

This sequence joins TRBV19 and TRBJ1-6; D is uncertain. Trimming shortened V by 9 bases and J by 4 bases, and 13 bases separated the two germline ends. The V gene's germline CDR1 is LNHDA and CDR2 SQIVND (reference sequence). This CDR3 is 14 amino acids long. In nucleotides, the CDR3 is TGTGCCAGCGGGAGACGTTCTTATAATTCACCCCTCCACTTT. Encoded protein: CASGRRSYNSPLHF.

The rearrangement uses TRBV25-1 and TRBJ2-1; D might be TRBD1 or TRBD2, each matching 5 bases. Per germline, CDR1 MGHDK and CDR2 SYGVNS. This CDR3 comprises 15 residues. V shed 3 bases and J shed 6 bases, with 15 bases lying between them. The CDR3 loop is CASSDPRGGGNEQFF. The CDR3 region has the DNA TGTGCCAGCAGTGACCCCCGGGGCGGAGGCAATGAGCAGTTCTTC.

A word on this clone: The same CDR3 can be traced to other DNA sequences in this sample. The chain joins TRBV2 to TRBJ1-2; D is perhaps TRBD1 (5 bases). Germline values: CDR1 SNHLY, CDR2 FYNNEI. Trimming took off 8 bases at V and 2 bases at J, with 6 bases between the two ends. CDR3 length equals 11 residues. This chain's CDR3 is CASGGNYGYTF. CDR3 nucleotide sequence: TGTGCCAGCGGGGGAAACTATGGCTACACCTTC.

This chain joins TRBV4-2 and TRBJ2-7; the D is unclear. The CDR3 is made up of 13 amino acids. Germline V gene sequence: CDR1 LGHNA, CDR2 YNFKEQ. The V end lost 0 bases, the J end lost 3 bases, and 6 bases lay between the germline ends. DNA for the CDR3: TGTGCCAGCAGCCAAGAGACGTACTACGAGCAGTACTTC. This sequence encodes CASSQETYYEQYF.

The chain recombines TRBV7-9 with TRBJ2-3, with TRBD2 matching over 7 bases. The germline V gene has CDR1 SEHNR and CDR2 FQNEAQ (reference sequence). The trim removed 6 bases at V and 4 bases at J, leaving 7 bases unmatched. The CDR3 totals 14 residues. The CDR3 nucleotides read TGTGCCAGCAGGAGAGCGAGCGGGGCAGATACGCAGTATTTT. It is translated as CASRRASGADTQYF.

Only one count was recorded for this clone. This chain links TRBV6-1 with TRBJ2-3; maybe TRBD1 (5 bases). CDR3 length: 15 residues. The V end lost 3 bases, the J end lost 0 bases, and 10 bases lay between the germline ends. The germline V gene encodes CDR1 MNHNS and CDR2 SASEGT. The CDR3 DNA reads TGTGCCAGCAGTGAGTTAGGGGCAAGCACAGATACGCAGTATTTT. Its protein product is CASSELGASTDTQYF.

The V and J genes are TRBV29-1 and TRBJ1-3; no firm D call. CDR3 length equals 13 residues. CDR1 SQVTM and CDR2 ANQGSEA come from the germline V gene. V was cut by 5 bases and J by 3 bases, with 11 bases left in between. CDR3 sequence: CSVHLGGGNTIYF. CDR3 sequence (DNA): TGCAGCGTTCACTTGGGAGGTGGAAACACCATATATTTT.

The chain has TRBV18 and TRBJ2-2; D unclear. Germline V gene sequence: CDR1 KGHSH, CDR2 LQKENI. The CDR3 totals 14 residues. With 3 bases removed from V and 4 bases from J, the gap between germline ends came to 9 bases. The CDR3 DNA follows: TGTGCCAGCTCACCCCTCGACGGCACCGGGGAGCTGTTTTTT. The encoded protein is CASSPLDGTGELFF.

The genes are TRBV5-6 and TRBJ2-1, with 12 nucleotides matching TRBD2. This CDR3 is 15 amino acids long. From germline, CDR1 is SGHDT and CDR2 YYEEEE. V dropped 0 bases and J dropped 6; count of bases not matched to a gene: 1. The CDR3 DNA follows: TGTGCCAGCAGCTTGGAACTAGCGGGGGGCAATGAGCAGTTCTTC. The encoded protein is CASSLELAGGNEQFF.